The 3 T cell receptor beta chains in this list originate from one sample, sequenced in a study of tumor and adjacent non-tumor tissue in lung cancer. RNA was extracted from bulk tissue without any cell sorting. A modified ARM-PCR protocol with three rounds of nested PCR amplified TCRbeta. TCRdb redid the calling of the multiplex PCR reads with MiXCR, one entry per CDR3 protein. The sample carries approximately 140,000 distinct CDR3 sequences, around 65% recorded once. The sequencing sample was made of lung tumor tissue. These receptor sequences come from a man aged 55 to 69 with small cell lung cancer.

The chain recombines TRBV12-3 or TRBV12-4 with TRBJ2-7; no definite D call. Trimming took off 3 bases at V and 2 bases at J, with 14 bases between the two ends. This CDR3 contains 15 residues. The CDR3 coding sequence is TGTGCCAGCAGTTTTGCCCGCCCGATCGCCTACGAGCAGTACGTC. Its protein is CASSFARPIAYEQYV.

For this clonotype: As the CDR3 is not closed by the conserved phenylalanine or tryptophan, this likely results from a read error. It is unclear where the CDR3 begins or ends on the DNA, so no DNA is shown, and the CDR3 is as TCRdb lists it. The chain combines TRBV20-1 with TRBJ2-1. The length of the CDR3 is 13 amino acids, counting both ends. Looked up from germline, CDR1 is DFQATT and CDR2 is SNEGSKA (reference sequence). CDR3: CSARDHKNNEHFL.

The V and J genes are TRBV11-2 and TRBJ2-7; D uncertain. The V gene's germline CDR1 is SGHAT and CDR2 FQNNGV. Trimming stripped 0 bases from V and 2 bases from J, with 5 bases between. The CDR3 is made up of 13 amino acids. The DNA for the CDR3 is TGTGCCAGCAGCTTAGAAAAGCCCTACGAGCAGTACTTC. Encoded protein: CASSLEKPYEQYF.